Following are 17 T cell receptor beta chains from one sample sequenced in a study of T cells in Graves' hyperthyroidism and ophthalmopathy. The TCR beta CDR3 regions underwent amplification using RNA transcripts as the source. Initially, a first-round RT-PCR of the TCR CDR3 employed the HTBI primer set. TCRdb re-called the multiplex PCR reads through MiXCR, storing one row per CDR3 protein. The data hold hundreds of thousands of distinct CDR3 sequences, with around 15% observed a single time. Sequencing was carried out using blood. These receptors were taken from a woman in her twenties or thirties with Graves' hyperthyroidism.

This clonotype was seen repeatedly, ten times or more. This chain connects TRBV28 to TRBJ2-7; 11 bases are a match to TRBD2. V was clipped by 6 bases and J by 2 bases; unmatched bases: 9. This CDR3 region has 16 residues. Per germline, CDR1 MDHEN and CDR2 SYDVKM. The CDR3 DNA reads TGTGCCAGCAGCCCGACTAGCGGGGTTAAAACCTACGAGCAGTACTTC. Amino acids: CASSPTSGVKTYEQYF.

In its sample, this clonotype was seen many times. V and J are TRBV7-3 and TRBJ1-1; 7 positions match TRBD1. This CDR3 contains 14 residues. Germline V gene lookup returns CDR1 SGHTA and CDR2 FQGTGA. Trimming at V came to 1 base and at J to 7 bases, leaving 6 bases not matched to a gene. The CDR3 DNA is TGTGCCAGCAGCTTAAACAGGGGTGAGGATGAAGCTTTCTTT. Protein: CASSLNRGEDEAFF.

The CDR3 loop is CSGGMDPETQYF. CDR3 coding DNA: TGCAGCGGGGGCATGGATCCGGAGACCCAGTACTTC. The genes are TRBV29-1 and TRBJ2-5, with D maybe TRBD1 (5 bases). The CDR3 consists of 12 residues. The germline V gene has CDR1 SQVTM and CDR2 ANQGSEA. With 7 bases removed from V and 5 bases from J, the gap between germline ends came to 14 bases.

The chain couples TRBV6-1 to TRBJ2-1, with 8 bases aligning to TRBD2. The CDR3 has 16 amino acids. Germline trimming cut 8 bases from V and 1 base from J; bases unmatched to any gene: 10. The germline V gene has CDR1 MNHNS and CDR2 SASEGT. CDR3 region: CASQPAGLGSYNEQFF. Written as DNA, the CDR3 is TGTGCCAGCCAGCCAGCGGGACTAGGGTCCTACAATGAGCAGTTCTTC.

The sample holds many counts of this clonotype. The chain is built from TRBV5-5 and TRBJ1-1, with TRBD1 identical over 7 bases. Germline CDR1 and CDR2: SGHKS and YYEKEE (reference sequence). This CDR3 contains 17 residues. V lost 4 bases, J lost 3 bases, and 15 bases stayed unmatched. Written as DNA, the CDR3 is TGTGCCAGCAGCACCATACAGGGGTGGGTGGAATACACTGAAGCTTTCTTT. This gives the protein CASSTIQGWVEYTEAFF.

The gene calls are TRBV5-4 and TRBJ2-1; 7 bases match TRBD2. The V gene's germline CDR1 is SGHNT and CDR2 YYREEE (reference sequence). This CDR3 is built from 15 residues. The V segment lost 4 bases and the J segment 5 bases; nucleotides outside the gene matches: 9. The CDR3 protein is CASSRAGTMNNEQFF. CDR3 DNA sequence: TGTGCCAGCAGCCGGGCCGGGACTATGAACAATGAGCAGTTCTTC.

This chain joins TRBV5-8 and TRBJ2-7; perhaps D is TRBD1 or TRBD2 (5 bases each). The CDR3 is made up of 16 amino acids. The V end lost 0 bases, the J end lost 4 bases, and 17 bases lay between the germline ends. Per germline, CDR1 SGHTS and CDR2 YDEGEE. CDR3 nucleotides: TGTGCCAGCAGCTTGGGGGCCCTCGTCGGGGCTTACGAGCAGTACTTC. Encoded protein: CASSLGALVGAYEQYF. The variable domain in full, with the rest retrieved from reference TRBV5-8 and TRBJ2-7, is EAGVTQSPTHLIKTRGQQATLRCSPISGHTSVYWYQQALGLGLQFLLWYDEGEERNRGNFPPRFSGRQFPNYSSELNVNALELEDSALYLCASSLGALVGAYEQYFGPGTRLTVT.

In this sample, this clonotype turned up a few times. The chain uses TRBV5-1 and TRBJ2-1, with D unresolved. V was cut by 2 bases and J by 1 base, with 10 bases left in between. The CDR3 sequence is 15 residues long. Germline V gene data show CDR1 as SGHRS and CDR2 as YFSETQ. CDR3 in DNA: TGCGCCAGCAGCTTCGACGGCATTTCCTACAATGAGCAGTTCTTC. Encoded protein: CASSFDGISYNEQFF. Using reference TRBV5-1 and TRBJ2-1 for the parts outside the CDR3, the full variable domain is KAGVTQTPRYLIKTRGQQVTLSCSPISGHRSVSWYQQTPGQGLQFLFEYFSETQRNKGNFPGRFSGRQFSNSRSEMNVSTLELGDSALYLCASSFDGISYNEQFFGPGTRLTVL.

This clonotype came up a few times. The CDR3 is CSAETGMDTDTQYF. The DNA of the CDR3 is TGCAGTGCTGAGACAGGGATGGACACAGATACGCAGTATTTT. The chain joins TRBV20-1 to TRBJ2-3; 7 bases are shared with TRBD1. Germline V gene lookup returns CDR1 DFQATT and CDR2 SNEGSKA (reference sequence). Trimming took 5 bases from V and 2 from J; bases not matched to a gene: 7. This CDR3 is 14 amino acids long.

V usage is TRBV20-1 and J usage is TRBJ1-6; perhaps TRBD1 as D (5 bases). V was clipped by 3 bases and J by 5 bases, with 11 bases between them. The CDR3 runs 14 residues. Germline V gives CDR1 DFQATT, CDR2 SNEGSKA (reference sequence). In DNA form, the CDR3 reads TGCAGTGCTAGGGGGGATAGGGATAATTCACCCCTCCACTTT. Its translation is CSARGDRDNSPLHF.

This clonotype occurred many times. Written as DNA, the CDR3 is TGTGCCAGCAGTGAATTCGTGAAGGCTTTGAACACTGAAGCTTTCTTT. It encodes CASSEFVKALNTEAFF. The J gene is TRBJ1-1, the V gene TRBV25-1; D call uncertain. Germline V gene lookup returns CDR1 MGHDK and CDR2 SYGVNS. Trimming took 1 base from V and 0 from J, leaving 12 bases between them. The length of the CDR3 is 16 residues.

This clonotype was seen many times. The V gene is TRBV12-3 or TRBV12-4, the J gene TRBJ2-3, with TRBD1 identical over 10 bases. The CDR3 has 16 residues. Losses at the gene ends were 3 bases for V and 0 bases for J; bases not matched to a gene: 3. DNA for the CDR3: TGTGCCAGCAGTTTGGGACAGGGGAGAAGCACAGATACGCAGTATTTT. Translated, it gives CASSLGQGRSTDTQYF.

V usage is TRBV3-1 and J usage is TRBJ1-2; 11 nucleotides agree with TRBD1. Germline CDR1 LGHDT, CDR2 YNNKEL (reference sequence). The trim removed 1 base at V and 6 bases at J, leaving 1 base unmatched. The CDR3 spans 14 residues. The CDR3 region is CASSQADRGHGYTF. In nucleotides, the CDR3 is TGTGCCAGCAGCCAAGCGGACAGGGGGCATGGCTACACCTTC.

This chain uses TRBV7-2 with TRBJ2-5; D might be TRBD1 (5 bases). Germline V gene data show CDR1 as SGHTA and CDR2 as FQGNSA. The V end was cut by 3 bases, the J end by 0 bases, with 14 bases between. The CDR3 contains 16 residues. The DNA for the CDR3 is TGTGCCAGCAGCTTCAGGGCGCCCTCAAACCAAGAGACCCAGTACTTC. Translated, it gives CASSFRAPSNQETQYF.

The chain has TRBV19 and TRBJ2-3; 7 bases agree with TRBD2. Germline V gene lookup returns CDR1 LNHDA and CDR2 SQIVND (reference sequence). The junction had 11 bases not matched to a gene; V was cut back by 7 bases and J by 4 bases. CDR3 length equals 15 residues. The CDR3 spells CASTPRLAAADTQYF. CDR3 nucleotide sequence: TGTGCCAGTACCCCCCGGCTAGCGGCTGCAGATACGCAGTATTTT.

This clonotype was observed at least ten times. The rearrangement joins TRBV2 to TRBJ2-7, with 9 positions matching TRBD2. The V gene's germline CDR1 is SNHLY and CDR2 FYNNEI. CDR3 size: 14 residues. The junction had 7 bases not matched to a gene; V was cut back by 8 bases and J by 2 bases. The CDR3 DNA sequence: TGTGCCAGCGGCCCTAGCGGGGCGCCCTACGAGCAGTACTTC. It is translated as CASGPSGAPYEQYF.

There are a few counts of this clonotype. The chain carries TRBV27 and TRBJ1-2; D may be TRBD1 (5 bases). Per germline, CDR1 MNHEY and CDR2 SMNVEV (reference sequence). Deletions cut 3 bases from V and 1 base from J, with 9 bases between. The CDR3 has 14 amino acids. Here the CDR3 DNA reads TGTGCCAGCAGTTTCGGGGGAGGTAACTATGGCTACACCTTC. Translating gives CASSFGGGNYGYTF.